Sequencing of this T cell receptor beta chain was carried out in a study of T cells in Graves' hyperthyroidism and ophthalmopathy. Broader study findings: Stable hyperthyroidism was separated from ophthalmopathy by a model based on 13 V-J features. Most thyroid clonotypes expanded above 0.001 were also detected in blood.

This clonotype has a handful of counts. Antigen specificity is unknown. Amplified TCR beta CDR3 regions derived from RNA transcripts. Primed by the HTBI set, a first-round RT-PCR was run on the TCR CDR3. MiXCR was run by TCRdb on the multiplex PCR reads, yielding one entry per CDR3 protein. The sample has 600,000 or so distinct CDR3 sequences; roughly 17% are singletons. This CDR3 has 13 amino acids. Germline CDR1 LNHDA, CDR2 SQIVND (reference sequence). V was cut by 6 bases and J by 7 bases, with 13 bases left in between. Recently diagnosed hyperthyroidism of less than 2 months' duration affected patients aged 18 to 65. Source material for PBMCs was 9 to 10 ml fresh peripheral blood.

This clonotype was sampled from a woman aged 30 to 39 with Graves' hyperthyroidism. Sequencing was carried out using blood. The genes are TRBV19 and TRBJ2-1, with a possible D match to TRBD2 (6 bases). The CDR3 DNA follows: TGTGCCAGTAGCCACGGGAGTGGGAATGAGCAGTTCTTC. This sequence encodes CASSHGSGNEQFF. The variable domain in full, completed from reference TRBV19 and TRBJ2-1, reads DGGITQSPKYLFRKEGQNVTLSCEQNLNHDAMYWYRQDPGQGLRLIYYSQIVNDFQKGDIAEGYSVSREKKESFPLTVTSAQKNPTAFYLCASSHGSGNEQFFGPGTRLTVL.